This passage covers 3 T cell receptor beta chains from one sample sequenced in a study of blood T cells in healthy people across ages. A second about 7 to 12 cycle PCR used barcoded and J-beta primers. TCRdb reanalysed the 5' RACE reads using MiXCR and keeps one entry per CDR3 protein. The sample includes some 1 million distinct CDR3 sequences, 40% to 50% seen only once; the top ten take approximately 17%. The specimen sequenced was blood. The receptor set was obtained from a woman aged 55-75 years in good health.

This clonotype was detected only a few times. The V gene is TRBV6-1, the J gene TRBJ2-7; no reliable D call. Germline CDR1 is MNHNS and CDR2 is SASEGT. CDR3 size: 13 residues. V lost 2 bases and J 0 bases, leaving 5 bases between the germline ends. The CDR3 is CASSEMSSYEQYF. The DNA of the CDR3 is TGTGCCAGCAGTGAAATGAGCTCCTACGAGCAGTACTTC.

This clonotype occurred a few times. The genes are TRBV10-3 and TRBJ2-1; D unclear. This CDR3 comprises 12 residues. Per germline, CDR1 ENHRY and CDR2 SYGVKD. Between the trimmed V and J ends, which lost 4 bases and 7 bases, there was a span of 8 bases. CDR3 residues: CAISGSANEQFF. The CDR3 nucleotides are TGTGCCATCAGTGGGTCGGCAAATGAGCAGTTCTTC.

The chain recombines TRBV27 with TRBJ2-7; TRBD2 agrees at 7 bases. The CDR3 loop spans 14 amino acids. Trimming at V came to 8 bases and at J to 4 bases, leaving 11 bases not matched to a gene. Germline CDR1 reads MNHEY; CDR2 reads SMNVEV (reference sequence). The CDR3 DNA reads TGTGCCAGCCGGAGCGGGGAAGGGAGGTACGAGCAGTACTTC. It specifies CASRSGEGRYEQYF.